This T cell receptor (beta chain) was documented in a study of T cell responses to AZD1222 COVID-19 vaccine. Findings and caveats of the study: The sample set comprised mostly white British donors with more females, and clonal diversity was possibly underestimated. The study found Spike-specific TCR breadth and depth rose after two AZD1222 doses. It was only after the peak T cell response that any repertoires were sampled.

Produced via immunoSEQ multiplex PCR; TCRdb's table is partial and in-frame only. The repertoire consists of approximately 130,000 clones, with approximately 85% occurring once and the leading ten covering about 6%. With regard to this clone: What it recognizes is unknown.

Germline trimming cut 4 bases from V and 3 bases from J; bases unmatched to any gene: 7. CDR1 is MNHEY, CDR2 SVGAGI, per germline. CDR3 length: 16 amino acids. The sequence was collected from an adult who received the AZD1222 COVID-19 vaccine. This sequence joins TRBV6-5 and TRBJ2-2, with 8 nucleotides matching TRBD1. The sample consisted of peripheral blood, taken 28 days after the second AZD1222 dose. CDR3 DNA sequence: TGTGCCAGCAGTTCCCCGGACAGGGCCTACACCGGGGAGCTGTTTTTT. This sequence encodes CASSSPDRAYTGELFF.